Listed below are T cell receptor beta chains from one sample, sequenced in a study of cytomegalovirus exposure and HLA in healthy donors. Sequencing used immunoSEQ multiplex PCR; TCRdb keeps in-frame clones, though not all of them. The sample totals tens of thousands of clones. Sequences were obtained from PBMCs. The receptor set was obtained from a middle-aged man in good health and CMV-seronegative. The CDR3 runs from the conserved cysteine through the conserved F or W. D genes are given only for firm matches.

D: .
V: TRBV28
length: 14
J: TRBJ2-7
CDR3: CASSLTNRVYEQYF
DNA: TGTGCCAGCAGTCTAACCAACAGGGTCTACGAGCAGTACTTC

D: TRBD1
V: TRBV2
length: 13
J: TRBJ1-6
CDR3: CADRENKGSPLHF
DNA: TGTGCCGACAGGGAAAACAAGGGTTCACCCCTCCACTTT

D: .
V: TRBV29-1
length: 11
J: TRBJ1-2
CDR3: CSAKSGDGYTF
DNA: TGCAGCGCCAAGTCAGGGGATGGCTACACCTTC

D: .
V: TRBV4-1
length: 16
J: TRBJ2-2
CDR3: CASSLRGGTNTGELFF
DNA: TGCGCCAGCAGCTTAAGGGGTGGAACGAACACCGGGGAGCTGTTTTTT

D: .
V: TRBV7-9
length: 13
J: TRBJ2-6
CDR3: CASSPSGANVLTF
DNA: TGTGCCAGCAGCCCTTCTGGGGCCAACGTCCTGACTTTC

D: TRBD1
V: TRBV30
length: 13
J: TRBJ1-2
CDR3: CAWKGQGAYGYTF
DNA: TGTGCCTGGAAGGGCCAGGGGGCTTATGGCTACACCTTC

D: .
V: TRBV2
length: 14
J: TRBJ2-7
CDR3: CASSGDRHSYEQYF
DNA: TGTGCCAGCAGTGGAGACAGGCACTCCTACGAGCAGTACTTC

D: TRBD1
V: TRBV19
length: 14
J: TRBJ1-2
CDR3: CASSATGAVGGYTF
DNA: TGTGCCAGTAGTGCGACAGGGGCCGTCGGTGGCTACACCTTC

D: .
V: TRBV30
length: 14
J: TRBJ2-7
CDR3: CAWRKDSSLPEQYF
DNA: TGTGCCTGGAGGAAGGACTCGAGTCTACCTGAGCAGTACTTC

D: TRBD1
V: TRBV5-6
length: 14
J: TRBJ1-4
CDR3: CASSKQGAGEKLFF
DNA: TGTGCCAGCAGCAAACAGGGGGCAGGGGAAAAACTGTTTTTT

D: TRBD1
V: TRBV19
length: 15
J: TRBJ1-4
CDR3: CASSRPGQANEKLFF
DNA: TGTGCCAGTAGTCGCCCGGGACAGGCAAATGAAAAACTGTTTTTT

D: .
V: TRBV5-1
length: 17
J: TRBJ2-1
CDR3: CASSLDFQGGQRNEQFF
DNA: TGCGCCAGCAGCTTGGACTTCCAGGGTGGTCAGCGCAATGAGCAGTTCTTC

D: TRBD1
V: TRBV28
length: 12
J: TRBJ2-1
CDR3: CASSLTGDEQFF
DNA: TGTGCCAGCAGTTTGACAGGGGATGAGCAGTTCTTC

D: .
V: TRBV2
length: 17
J: TRBJ1-4
CDR3: CASSDLAQTATNEKLFF
DNA: TGTGCCAGCAGTGATCTGGCGCAGACTGCAACTAATGAAAAACTGTTTTTT

D: .
V: TRBV6-5
length: 14
J: TRBJ1-2
CDR3: CASSNTDTTYGYTF
DNA: TGTGCCAGCAGTAACACTGACACAACCTATGGCTACACCTTC

D: .
V: TRBV6-6
length: 14
J: TRBJ1-5
CDR3: CAGTPDSSNQPQHF
DNA: TGTGCCGGCACCCCGGACAGTAGCAATCAGCCCCAGCATTTT

D: TRBD2
V: TRBV10-2
length: 15
J: TRBJ2-7
CDR3: CASSSSGGLTYEQYF
DNA: TGCGCCAGCAGTAGTAGCGGGGGCCTAACCTACGAGCAGTACTTC

D: .
V: TRBV2
length: 16
J: TRBJ1-1
CDR3: CASSEGRGASRTEAFF
DNA: TGTGCCAGCAGTGAAGGCCGGGGGGCATCGAGGACTGAAGCTTTCTTT

D: TRBD1
V: TRBV5-4
length: 15
J: TRBJ1-2
CDR3: CASSLRTGVSYGYTF
DNA: TGTGCCAGCAGCTTGAGGACAGGGGTTTCATATGGCTACACCTTC

D: TRBD1
V: TRBV14
length: 18
J: TRBJ1-3
CDR3: CASSRFTQGQGSGNTIYF
DNA: TGTGCCAGCAGCCGCTTCACCCAGGGACAGGGCTCTGGAAACACCATATATTTT

D: .
V: TRBV5-5
length: 13
J: TRBJ2-5
CDR3: CASRLGGGETQYF
DNA: TGTGCCAGCAGACTGGGGGGTGGAGAGACCCAGTACTTC

D: TRBD1
V: TRBV14
length: 13
J: TRBJ1-1
CDR3: CASSPFQGAGAFF
DNA: TGTGCCAGCAGCCCTTTCCAGGGGGCCGGAGCTTTCTTT

D: TRBD1
V: TRBV6-5
length: 16
J: TRBJ1-2
CDR3: CASSYSIGGGNYGYTF
DNA: TGTGCCAGCAGTTACTCGATAGGGGGCGGAAACTATGGCTACACCTTC

D: TRBD2
V: TRBV7-8
length: 18
J: TRBJ2-5
CDR3: CASSSFGTSGAVQETQYF
DNA: TGTGCCAGCAGCTCCTTCGGGACTAGCGGGGCCGTCCAAGAGACCCAGTACTTC

D: TRBD1
V: TRBV6-6
length: 14
J: TRBJ2-7
CDR3: CASSLTGNSYEQYF
DNA: TGTGCCAGCAGCCTGACAGGGAACTCCTACGAGCAGTACTTC

D: TRBD1
V: TRBV9
length: 16
J: TRBJ1-2
CDR3: CASSVFEIGTDGGYTF
DNA: TGTGCCAGCAGCGTATTCGAAATTGGGACAGACGGCGGCTACACCTTC

D: .
V: TRBV29-1
length: 13
J: TRBJ1-1
CDR3: CSVVLGRGTEAFF
DNA: TGCAGCGTTGTTCTAGGGAGAGGCACTGAAGCTTTCTTT

D: TRBD1
V: TRBV4-1
length: 17
J: TRBJ1-5
CDR3: CASSQASGTADNQPQHF
DNA: TGCGCCAGCAGCCAAGCTTCAGGGACAGCCGACAATCAGCCCCAGCATTTT

D: TRBD2
V: TRBV6-1
length: 14
J: TRBJ2-7
CDR3: CASISGGAINEQYF
DNA: TGTGCCAGCATTAGCGGGGGGGCGATCAACGAGCAGTACTTC

D: .
V: TRBV12-5
length: 15
J: TRBJ1-1
CDR3: CASGPTRGRNTEAFF
DNA: TGTGCTAGTGGTCCAACCCGGGGTCGGAACACTGAAGCTTTCTTT

D: .
V: TRBV7-2
length: 15
J: TRBJ1-3
CDR3: CASSLGGDRGNTIYF
DNA: TGTGCCAGCAGCTTAGGAGGAGATAGGGGAAACACCATATATTTT

D: .
V: TRBV6-6
length: 14
J: TRBJ1-6
CDR3: CASRGLGGNSPLHF
DNA: TGTGCCAGCAGGGGGCTCGGTGGGAATTCACCCCTCCACTTT

D: TRBD2
V: TRBV7-7
length: 15
J: TRBJ2-7
CDR3: CASSVQRGGQHEQYF
DNA: TGTGCTAGCAGCGTACAGCGGGGGGGCCAACACGAGCAGTACTTC

D: TRBD1
V: TRBV6-1
length: 13
J: TRBJ2-7
CDR3: CASMGQGLYEQYF
DNA: TGTGCCAGCATGGGACAGGGGCTCTACGAGCAGTACTTC

D: .
V: TRBV5-6
length: 16
J: TRBJ1-1
CDR3: CASSLRTGTTNTEAFF
DNA: TGTGCCAGCAGCTTGCGGACTGGGACAACGAACACTGAAGCTTTCTTT

D: .
V: TRBV28
length: 16
J: TRBJ2-2
CDR3: CASSLTRTDYTGELFF
DNA: TGTGCCAGCAGTTTAACTAGGACGGACTACACCGGGGAGCTGTTTTTT

D: TRBD1
V: TRBV28
length: 17
J: TRBJ2-7
CDR3: CASSSFFGTGKIYEQYF
DNA: TGTGCCAGCAGTTCCTTCTTCGGGACAGGGAAAATCTACGAGCAGTACTTC

D: .
V: TRBV6-1
length: 14
J: TRBJ1-6
CDR3: CASSVGHINSPLHF
DNA: TGTGCCAGCAGTGTAGGACACATTAATTCACCCCTCCACTTT

D: .
V: TRBV6-1
length: 15
J: TRBJ1-4
CDR3: CASSEGWGEGEKLFF
DNA: TGTGCCAGCAGTGAAGGTTGGGGGGAGGGTGAAAAACTGTTTTTT

D: TRBD1
V: TRBV29-1
length: 14
J: TRBJ1-4
CDR3: CSVGGTGVNEKLFF
DNA: TGCAGCGTTGGAGGGACAGGGGTTAATGAAAAACTGTTTTTT

D: .
V: TRBV5-6
length: 15
J: TRBJ2-5
CDR3: CASSLTGLFRETQYF
DNA: TGTGCCAGCAGCTTGACAGGGCTTTTCCGTGAGACCCAGTACTTC

D: .
V: TRBV27
length: 15
J: TRBJ1-1
CDR3: CASSLSLSLNTEAFF
DNA: TGTGCCAGCAGTTTATCCCTCAGTTTGAACACTGAAGCTTTCTTT

D: TRBD1
V: TRBV30
length: 17
J: TRBJ2-7
CDR3: CAWSDAIHRVKAGGQYF
DNA: TGTGCCTGGAGTGACGCGATTCACAGGGTGAAGGCAGGGGGGCAGTACTTC

D: .
V: TRBV5-4
length: 14
J: TRBJ1-6
CDR3: CASGGQTVNSPLHF
DNA: TGTGCCAGCGGAGGACAGACCGTCAATTCACCCCTCCACTTT

D: .
V: TRBV29-1
length: 17
J: TRBJ1-2
CDR3: CSVEDRGRPGRDYGYTF
DNA: TGCAGCGTTGAAGATCGGGGCAGGCCAGGGAGGGACTATGGCTACACCTTC

D: .
V: TRBV7-9
length: 15
J: TRBJ1-1
CDR3: CASSPQDNKNTEAFF
DNA: TGTGCCAGCAGCCCTCAGGACAACAAGAACACTGAAGCTTTCTTT

D: .
V: TRBV9
length: 13
J: TRBJ2-1
CDR3: CASSVATGNEQFF
DNA: TGTGCCAGCAGCGTAGCTACAGGGAACGAGCAGTTCTTC

D: TRBD1
V: TRBV28
length: 16
J: TRBJ2-7
CDR3: CASSPLGTGFVYEQYF
DNA: TGTGCCAGCAGTCCACTAGGGACAGGGTTTGTCTACGAGCAGTACTTC

D: TRBD1
V: TRBV29-1
length: 12
J: TRBJ1-2
CDR3: CSVATGGYGYTF
DNA: TGCAGCGTCGCGACAGGGGGCTATGGCTACACCTTC

D: TRBD1
V: TRBV6-6
length: 14
J: TRBJ1-4
CDR3: CASRMTGGSEKLFF
DNA: TGTGCCAGCAGGATGACAGGGGGCTCGGAAAAACTGTTTTTT

D: .
V: TRBV11-2
length: 15
J: TRBJ2-3
CDR3: CASSLDSASQDTQYF
DNA: TGTGCCAGCAGCTTAGATTCGGCTAGCCAAGATACGCAGTATTTT

D: TRBD1
V: TRBV2
length: 14
J: TRBJ2-5
CDR3: CASTLDRGRETQYF
DNA: TGTGCCAGCACTTTGGACAGGGGGAGGGAGACCCAGTACTTC

D: .
V: TRBV7-2
length: 15
J: TRBJ2-3
CDR3: CASSLSDGSADTQYF
DNA: TGTGCCAGCAGCTTAAGCGACGGGTCAGCAGATACGCAGTATTTT

D: .
V: TRBV5-1
length: 15
J: TRBJ2-5
CDR3: CASSLEGGAVETQYF
DNA: TGCGCCAGCAGCTTGGAGGGGGGGGCGGTGGAGACCCAGTACTTC

D: TRBD2
V: TRBV10-1
length: 15
J: TRBJ2-5
CDR3: CASRRLAGEQETQYF
DNA: TGCGCCAGCAGACGACTAGCGGGGGAGCAAGAGACCCAGTACTTC